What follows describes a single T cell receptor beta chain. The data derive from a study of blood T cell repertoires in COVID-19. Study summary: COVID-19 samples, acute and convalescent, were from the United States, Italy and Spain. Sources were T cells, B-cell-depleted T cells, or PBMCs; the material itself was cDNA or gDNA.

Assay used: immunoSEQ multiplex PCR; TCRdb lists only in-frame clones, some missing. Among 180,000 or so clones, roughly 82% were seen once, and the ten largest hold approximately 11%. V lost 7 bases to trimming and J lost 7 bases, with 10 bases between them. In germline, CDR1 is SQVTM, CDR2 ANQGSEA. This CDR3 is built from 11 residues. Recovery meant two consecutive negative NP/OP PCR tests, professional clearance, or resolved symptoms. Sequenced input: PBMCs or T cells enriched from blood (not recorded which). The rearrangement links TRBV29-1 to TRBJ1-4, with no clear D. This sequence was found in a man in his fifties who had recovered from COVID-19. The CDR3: CSALQSEKLFF. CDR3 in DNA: TGCAGCGCCCTCCAGTCTGAAAAACTGTTTTTT. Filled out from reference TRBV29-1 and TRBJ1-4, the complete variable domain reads SAVISQKPSRDICQRGTSLTIQCQVDSQVTMMFWYRQQPGQSLTLIATANQGSEATYESGFVIDKFPISRPNLTFSTLTVSNMSPEDSSIYLCSALQSEKLFFGSGTQLSVL.